Sequencing of this T cell receptor beta chain was carried out in a study of blood T cell repertoires in COVID-19. Trimming took 0 bases from V and 2 from J, leaving 13 bases between them. The CDR3 is made up of 16 amino acids. Germline values: CDR1 SGHKS, CDR2 YYEKEE (reference sequence). Some clones are missing from TCRdb's copy, which holds only in-frame ones; the method was immunoSEQ multiplex PCR. The profile shows about 350,000 clones, about 90% of them singletons. This sequence joins TRBV5-5 and TRBJ2-3; a weak D match, TRBD2 (6 bases). The TCR was taken from a woman aged 30 to 39 who had recovered from COVID-19. Sequencing was performed on PBMCs or T cells enriched from blood (not recorded which). The CDR3 DNA sequence: TGTGCCAGCAGCTTGGATCCTAGCGCACACACAGATACGCAGTATTTT. Amino acids: CASSLDPSAHTDTQYF.